The rows below give T cell receptor beta chains drawn from one sample of a study of cytomegalovirus exposure and HLA in healthy donors. Profiling relied on immunoSEQ multiplex PCR, and the TCRdb table lists in-frame clones only, not all of them. The sample yields approximately 42,000 clones, 81% seen once. Sequencing used PBMCs. Receptor source: a man in his forties or fifties in good health and CMV-seronegative. Both conserved end residues are part of each CDR3. A D gene is named only where the DNA matches it firmly. Expanded clones are given a class, and other clones once, few, many or no size at all.

j_call,d_call,v_call,clone_size,cdr3_nt,cdr3_aa
TRBJ2-1,.,TRBV7-9,.,TGTGCCAGCAGCGCGGCATATGAGCAGTTCTTC,CASSAAYEQFF
TRBJ2-1,.,TRBV18,once,TGTGCCAGCTCACCAGGACAGACCAATGAGCAGTTCTTC,CASSPGQTNEQFF
TRBJ2-1,TRBD1,TRBV9,.,TGTGCCAGCAGCGTCGGGACAGCCTACAATGAGCAGTTCTTC,CASSVGTAYNEQFF
TRBJ1-2,.,TRBV6-5,.,TGTGCCAGCACCAAAGGGGCAGGACCTTCCTATGGCTACACCTTC,CASTKGAGPSYGYTF
TRBJ2-1,TRBD2,TRBV5-1,.,TGCGCCAGCAGTCCGGTGGCTAGCGGGGGATCCTACAATGAGCAGTTCTTC,CASSPVASGGSYNEQFF
TRBJ2-3,TRBD2,TRBV7-9,.,TGTTCCAGCAGTTCACTAGCGGGGGATACGCAGTATTTT,CSSSSLAGDTQYF
TRBJ1-3,TRBD1,TRBV7-2,.,TGTGCCAGCAGCTTGACAGGGGGCACGGGAAACACCATATATTTT,CASSLTGGTGNTIYF
TRBJ1-5,TRBD1,TRBV19,few,TGTGCCAGTAGTCATGGACAGGGGATCAATCAGCCCCAGCATTTT,CASSHGQGINQPQHF
TRBJ2-1,TRBD2,TRBV29-1,.,TGCAGCGTTACCGGGACTAGCGGGATATATAGGCAGTTCTTC,CSVTGTSGIYRQFF
TRBJ1-2,TRBD1,TRBV19,once,TGTGCCAGTACTCAGGGGGCGCAGACTAACTATGGCTACACCTTC,CASTQGAQTNYGYTF
TRBJ2-3,TRBD1,TRBV11-3,.,TGTGCCAGCAGCCTCGGGACAGGCCCGGCTACGCAGTATTTT,CASSLGTGPATQYF
TRBJ2-5,TRBD2,TRBV15,.,TGTGCCACCAGCAGTGGAGACTTCGGACTAGCGGGACTAGAGAAAGAGACCCAGTACTTC,CATSSGDFGLAGLEKETQYF
TRBJ2-7,TRBD1,TRBV10-3,.,TGTGCCATCGCCCGGGGGGCGGGACAGGGGGTTGGTGAGCAGTACTTC,CAIARGAGQGVGEQYF
TRBJ2-1,TRBD2,TRBV9,.,TGTGCCAGCAGCGTAGGGGGCGGGGGGGTACACAATGAGCAGTTCTTC,CASSVGGGGVHNEQFF
TRBJ1-4,.,TRBV2,once,TGTGCCAGCTCTTTCCTGGGGAGGGTTGCAACTAATGAAAAACTGTTTTTT,CASSFLGRVATNEKLFF
TRBJ1-2,TRBD1,TRBV6-5,.,TGTGCCAGCAGTTACGACAGGGACTACACCTTC,CASSYDRDYTF
TRBJ1-2,.,TRBV6-5,once,TGTGCCAGCAGTTACCAGGGGCGGGATGGCTACACCTTC,CASSYQGRDGYTF
TRBJ2-1,.,TRBV9,.,TGTGCCAGCAGCGTAGGCCCGACTGGCGCCCTCAATGAGCAGTTCTTC,CASSVGPTGALNEQFF
TRBJ2-3,TRBD1,TRBV10-3,.,TGTGCCACCCTGGTGGACAGGGCTGATACGCAGTATTTT,CATLVDRADTQYF
TRBJ2-1,TRBD2,TRBV19,.,TGTGCCAGTAAGGACGCGGGGGGGCTTAATGAGCAGTTCTTC,CASKDAGGLNEQFF
TRBJ2-1,TRBD1,TRBV5-1,.,TGCGCCAGCAGTGTGGCGGGACAGGGGTCGAGCAATGAGCAGTTCTTC,CASSVAGQGSSNEQFF
TRBJ2-1,TRBD2,TRBV4-3,.,TGCGCCAGCAGCACCGTTTCGGCTAGCGGATACAATGAGCAGTTCTTC,CASSTVSASGYNEQFF
TRBJ1-6,TRBD1,TRBV19,.,TGTGCCAGTAGTGCCCGGGACAGTCGAGATTCACCCCTCCACTTT,CASSARDSRDSPLHF
TRBJ1-5,.,TRBV15,few,TGTGCCACCAGCCGGGGAGGGGCCAACAATCAGCCCCAGCATTTT,CATSRGGANNQPQHF
TRBJ2-3,TRBD2,TRBV9,.,TGTGCCAGCAGCGCTGGCGTGGGGACTAGCGCGACAGATACGCAGTATTTT,CASSAGVGTSATDTQYF
TRBJ2-2,.,TRBV29-1,.,TGCAGCACCCAGGGGGGGAACACCGGGGAGCTGTTTTTT,CSTQGGNTGELFF
TRBJ2-7,TRBD1,TRBV27,.,TGTGCCAGCAGTTTATCCCTCAGGGGGCGCGGGTACGAGCAGTACTTC,CASSLSLRGRGYEQYF
TRBJ2-7,TRBD1,TRBV7-2,.,TGTGCCAGCAGCATCCGGGACAGGGGAAGCTACGAGCAGTACTTC,CASSIRDRGSYEQYF
TRBJ2-1,.,TRBV19,once,TGTGCCAGTAGTATTTCGGCGGCCAGCTCCTACAATGAGCAGTTCTTC,CASSISAASSYNEQFF
TRBJ2-5,TRBD1,TRBV28,.,TGTGCCAGCTCACAGGGGGCGCGAGAGACCCAGTACTTC,CASSQGARETQYF
TRBJ1-1,.,TRBV7-9,.,TGTTCCAGCAGTTCAGGGTATCTGGACACTGAAGCTTTCTTT,CSSSSGYLDTEAFF
TRBJ1-2,TRBD1,TRBV2,.,TGTGCCAGCAGTGGGGGACAGGGACAGGAGGGGTTCCTCACAAACTATGGCTACACCTTC,CASSGGQGQEGFLTNYGYTF
TRBJ2-1,TRBD1,TRBV6-6,once,TGTGCCAGCAGTTACAGGGGGCAGTTCAATGAGCAGTTCTTC,CASSYRGQFNEQFF
TRBJ2-7,TRBD2,TRBV2,.,TGTGCCAGCAGTGGGACTAGCGGGAGTTATGGCGGCCACGAGCAGTACTTC,CASSGTSGSYGGHEQYF
TRBJ1-5,TRBD1,TRBV2,.,TGTGCCAGCAGTGAGGGACAGGGGAATCAGCCCCAGCATTTT,CASSEGQGNQPQHF